These T cell receptor beta chains were read from a single sample in a study of blood T cells in healthy people across ages. One entry per CDR3 protein results from TCRdb running MiXCR on the 5' RACE reads. Of about 1.8 million distinct CDR3 sequences listed, about 50% were seen once; the top ten hold approximately 2.1%. The specimen was blood. These receptors all come from a woman aged 40 to 50 in good health. CDR3s leave out the opening cysteine and the closing phenylalanine or tryptophan.

v_call cdr3_aa
TRBV25-1 ASSEFGGKLPGEQY
TRBV6-5 ASSNSKGTAGY
TRBV27 ASSLSRISYEQY
TRBV12-3/TRBV12-4 ASSLRLAGGRF
TRBV6-6 AGSYSRQGVHEQY
TRBV4-1 ASSHYFGGGLNEQY
TRBV4-3 ASSQDSGFERF
TRBV7-2 ASSFPTGDNEQF
TRBV13 ASSPPDRGRETQY
TRBV6-2/TRBV6-3 ASSYSTASYEQY